The 12 T cell receptor beta chains below were found in one sample sequenced in a study of human T cells and chemical hapten exposure. The time point denotes: pre-sensitization, week 0. As for treatment: therapeutic diphenylcyclopropenone sensitization with weekly scalp DPC. In TCRdb, the RACE reads were re-called with MiXCR into one record per CDR3 protein. The sample includes 45,000 to 60,000 distinct CDR3 sequences, approximately 8.8% of them seen just once. The input for sequencing was whole blood, taken in connection with sensitization to the hapten diphenylcyclopropenone (DPC). These receptors were obtained from a woman aged 40 to 50 with alopecia areata. Some clones in this sample may be carry-over from other donors' samples.

At least ten counts were recorded for this clonotype. The rearrangement links TRBV4-3 to TRBJ1-5; D is undetermined. This CDR3 has 14 residues. Germline assignment: CDR1 LGHNA and CDR2 YSLEER. V gave up 7 bases and J gave up 2 bases, with 12 bases separating them. The CDR3 sequence: CASNPQPRNQPQHF. The CDR3 DNA follows: TGCGCCAGCAACCCACAGCCTCGCAATCAGCCCCAGCATTTT.

V and J are TRBV7-6 and TRBJ2-2; 12 bases align to TRBD2. The germline CDR1 and CDR2 sequences are SGHVS and FNYEAQ. The J segment lost 7 bases and the V segment lost 5 bases, leaving 5 bases of the junction unmatched. This CDR3 is 15 amino acids long. CDR3 DNA: TGTGCCAGCAGCCCTAGCGGGGGGGCCGGCGGGGAGCTGTTTTTT. This translates into CASSPSGGAGGELFF.

The chain carries TRBV18 and TRBJ2-2; D is uncertain. Germline V gene data show CDR1 as KGHSH and CDR2 as LQKENI. Trimming stripped 2 bases from V and 4 bases from J, with 11 bases between. This CDR3 has 15 amino acids. The CDR3 spells CASSPRLTITGELFF. CDR3 DNA sequence: TGTGCCAGCTCACCAAGGTTGACAATCACCGGGGAGCTGTTTTTT.

The chain couples TRBV5-4 to TRBJ2-7; the D call may be TRBD1 or TRBD2 (5 bases each). The V gene lost 4 bases and the J gene lost 2 bases, with 10 bases spanning the gap. Looked up from germline, CDR1 is SGHNT and CDR2 is YYREEE (reference sequence). This CDR3 has 13 residues. The CDR3 nucleotides are TGTGCCAGCAGCCCAGGGAGTCCCTACGAGCAGTACTTC. Its protein product is CASSPGSPYEQYF.

This clonotype was observed many times. V and J are TRBV3-1 and TRBJ2-5; D tentatively reads TRBD1 or TRBD2 (5 bases each). This CDR3 is 18 amino acids long. Trimming shortened V by 3 bases and J by 9 bases, and 29 bases separated the two germline ends. CDR1 and CDR2 (germline): LGHDT, YNNKEL (reference sequence). CDR3 sequence reads: CASSHGDQPPSPERAQYF. The CDR3 coding sequence is TGTGCCAGCAGCCACGGGGACCAGCCACCCTCCCCGGAAAGGGCCCAGTACTTC.

This clonotype occurred many times. The chain combines TRBV29-1 with TRBJ1-5, with TRBD1 matching 9 bases. Per germline, CDR1 SQVTM and CDR2 ANQGSEA. The CDR3 totals 12 residues. V trimming: 6 bases; J trimming: 4 bases; junction bases outside the gene matches: 1. CDR3 in DNA: TGCAGCGTAGGACAGGGGAATCAGCCCCAGCATTTT. Its protein product is CSVGQGNQPQHF.

Ten or more counts support this clonotype. This rearrangement joins TRBV3-1 to TRBJ1-1; tentatively, D is TRBD1 (6 bases). Trimming stripped 3 bases from V and 1 base from J, with 9 bases between. Germline CDR1 and CDR2: LGHDT and YNNKEL (reference sequence). The CDR3 runs to 14 residues. The CDR3 sequence: CASSHRDKNTEAFF. DNA of the CDR3: TGTGCCAGCAGCCACCGGGACAAGAACACTGAAGCTTTCTTT. The full variable domain, with the rest looked up from reference TRBV3-1 and TRBJ1-1, is DTAVSQTPKYLVTQMGNDKSIKCEQNLGHDTMYWYKQDSKKFLKIMFSYNNKELIINETVPNRFSPKSPDKAHLNLHINSLELGDSAVYFCASSHRDKNTEAFFGQGTRLTVV.

This clonotype was seen at least ten times. This chain joins TRBV19 and TRBJ1-5; the match to TRBD1 covers 7 bases. The CDR3 has 16 residues. With 4 bases clipped from V and 1 base from J, the junction kept 7 bases outside the gene matches. Germline CDR1 LNHDA, CDR2 SQIVND (reference sequence). CDR3 protein: CASSTVTGPSNQPQHF. As DNA, the CDR3 is TGTGCCAGTAGTACCGTGACAGGGCCCAGCAATCAGCCCCAGCATTTT.

In its sample, this clonotype was seen a few times. This chain connects TRBV12-5 to TRBJ1-3, with 7 bases aligning to TRBD1. Germline CDR1 and CDR2: LGHNT and FRNRAP. This CDR3 has 14 residues. With 9 bases clipped from V and 5 bases from J, the junction kept 10 bases outside the gene matches. The CDR3 loop is CASGRGRDRNTIYF. CDR3 sequence (DNA): TGTGCTAGCGGCAGGGGGAGAGATCGAAACACCATATATTTT.

This clonotype was found many times. V and J are TRBV7-6 and TRBJ1-4, with 10 nucleotides matching TRBD1. The CDR3 totals 17 residues. Germline V gene data show CDR1 as SGHVS and CDR2 as FNYEAQ. V was pared by 8 bases and J by 5 bases, with 14 bases of the junction left unmatched. The CDR3 coding sequence is TGTGCCAGCGGAAGGGACAGGGGCTTAGAAGGAAATGAAAAACTGTTTTTT. Amino acid sequence: CASGRDRGLEGNEKLFF. The full variable domain, with the rest looked up from reference TRBV7-6 and TRBJ1-4, is GAGVSQSPRYKVTKRGQDVALRCDPISGHVSLYWYRQALGQGPEFLTYFNYEAQQDKSGLPNDRFSAERPEGSISTLTIQRTEQRDSAMYRCASGRDRGLEGNEKLFFGSGTQLSVL.

A note on this clonotype: It may be a read error: a sequence one base away is much more abundant. The CDR3 region has the DNA TGTGCCAGCAGTGACAGGGCCTACGAGCAGTACTTC. Its protein product is CASSDRAYEQYF. V gene TRBV27 combines with J gene TRBJ2-7; TRBD1 aligns across 7 bases. Unmatched junction bases numbered 0, after V lost 5 bases and J lost 2 bases. Germline CDR1 reads MNHEY; CDR2 reads SMNVEV (reference sequence). CDR3 size: 12 residues.

This clonotype occurred a few times. The chain combines TRBV7-6 with TRBJ2-1; D remains ambiguous. This CDR3 region has 15 residues. Germline CDR1 and CDR2: SGHVS and FNYEAQ. The V end lost 5 bases, the J end lost 7 bases, and 18 bases lay between the germline ends. The CDR3 DNA follows: TGTGCCAGCAGCCCCCGAACAGTCGCTAATAATGAGCAGTTCTTC. Translating gives CASSPRTVANNEQFF.